The clone carrying this T cell receptor (beta chain) appeared a few times. The CDR3 runs to 14 residues. Germline CDR1 and CDR2: SGDLS and YYNGEE. Unmatched junction bases numbered 7, after V lost 5 bases and J lost 3 bases. This sample stems from a study of cytomegalovirus exposure and HLA in healthy donors. Background on the study: Around 89 million unique TCRs from HLA-typed donors made up an early data release.

PCR involved 60 Vbeta and 13 Jbeta primers. Sequenced by immunoSEQ multiplex PCR; TCRdb stores in-frame clones only, minus some. Of more than 100,000 clones listed, 75% to 85% are singletons. The receptor was isolated from a woman between 40 and 55 years old in good health and CMV-seronegative. Source material: PBMCs. V is TRBV9 and J is TRBJ1-1; TRBD1 matches 7 bases. CDR3 amino acids: CASRRWGTDTEAFF. The CDR3 DNA sequence: TGTGCCAGCAGACGATGGGGGACAGACACTGAAGCTTTCTTT.